Below, 31 T cell receptor beta chains from the same sample are listed, as sequenced in a study of T cell responses to AZD1222 COVID-19 vaccine. The data were produced by immunoSEQ multiplex PCR, yet TCRdb's version contains in-frame clones alone and is incomplete. This table holds some 150,000 clones, 80% to 95% found once. Sequences were derived from peripheral blood, sampled 28 days after the second AZD1222 dose. Receptors originate from an adult who received the AZD1222 COVID-19 vaccine.

The rearrangement uses TRBV27 and TRBJ1-5, with no clear D. This CDR3 contains 15 residues. Trimming took 3 bases from V and 7 from J, leaving 16 bases between them. The germline CDR1 and CDR2 sequences are MNHEY and SMNVEV (reference sequence). CDR3: CASSFRGGRKQPQHF. CDR3 nucleotide sequence: TGTGCCAGCAGTTTTCGCGGAGGGAGAAAACAGCCCCAGCATTTT.

This clone was found once. The gene calls are TRBV5-8 and TRBJ2-5, with D tentatively TRBD1 or TRBD2 (6 bases each). The V end was cut by 0 bases, the J end by 5 bases, with 17 bases between. The length of the CDR3 is 16 residues. In germline, CDR1 is SGHTS, CDR2 YDEGEE. CDR3 in DNA: TGTGCCAGCAGCTTGGGGGCGGGACAAATAGTTGAGACCCAGTACTTC. It encodes CASSLGAGQIVETQYF. Based on the CDR3 plus reference TRBV5-8 and TRBJ2-5, the full variable domain is EAGVTQSPTHLIKTRGQQATLRCSPISGHTSVYWYQQALGLGLQFLLWYDEGEERNRGNFPPRFSGRQFPNYSSELNVNALELEDSALYLCASSLGAGQIVETQYFGPGTRLLVL.

This clone was found once. CDR3 sequence: CASSLGTPQETQYF. DNA of the CDR3: TGTGCCAGCAGTTTGGGGACACCCCAAGAGACCCAGTACTTC. The chain has TRBV28 and TRBJ2-5; possible D gene TRBD1, 6 bases. The CDR3 consists of 14 residues. With 3 bases removed from V and 1 base from J, the gap between germline ends came to 9 bases. Germline CDR1 MDHEN, CDR2 SYDVKM.

The V call is TRBV7-3, the J call TRBJ2-1; a possible D gene is TRBD1 (5 bases). CDR1 SGHTA and CDR2 FQGTGA come from the germline V gene. The CDR3 totals 14 residues. V lost 2 bases, J lost 2 bases, and 7 bases lay in between. The CDR3 region is CASSLSQAYNEQFF. The CDR3 bases are TGTGCCAGCAGCTTATCACAGGCCTACAATGAGCAGTTCTTC.

The rearrangement links TRBV5-4 to TRBJ1-3; D not resolved. The CDR3 is made up of 16 amino acids. Trimming shortened V by 4 bases and J by 2 bases, and 16 bases separated the two germline ends. CDR1 SGHNT and CDR2 YYREEE come from the germline V gene (reference sequence). CDR3 sequence reads: CASSTLTVSTGNTIYF. The CDR3 DNA is TGTGCCAGCAGCACGCTTACAGTCTCGACTGGAAACACCATATATTTT.

V gene TRBV7-9 combines with J gene TRBJ1-2; the match to TRBD1 covers 7 bases. CDR3 length: 15 amino acids. Germline loops: CDR1 SEHNR, CDR2 FQNEAQ (reference sequence). The V segment lost 2 bases and the J segment 2 bases; nucleotides outside the gene matches: 5. The CDR3 nucleotides read TGTGCCAGCAGCTTAACTGAACAGGGGAACTATGGCTACACCTTC. It encodes CASSLTEQGNYGYTF.

V gene TRBV7-2 combines with J gene TRBJ1-1, with D hard to call. CDR1 is SGHTA and CDR2 is FQGNSA in the germline V gene. This CDR3 spans 15 amino acids. Trimming removed 1 base from V and 1 base from J, with 10 bases in between. CDR3 nucleotides: TGTGCCAGCAGCTTAGATCGAAATACGAACACTGAAGCTTTCTTT. It encodes CASSLDRNTNTEAFF.

CDR3 amino acids: CASSESQGNTIYF. The CDR3 DNA reads TGTGCCAGCAGTGAATCCCAGGGAAACACCATATATTTT. V gene TRBV2 combines with J gene TRBJ1-3; no firm D call. Germline assignment: CDR1 SNHLY and CDR2 FYNNEI. CDR3 length: 13 residues. V lost 2 bases and J 4 bases, leaving 6 bases between the germline ends.

The V gene is TRBV20-1, the J gene TRBJ1-2, with D uncertain. The CDR3 has 12 residues. Per the germline V gene, CDR1 is DFQATT and CDR2 is SNEGSKA (reference sequence). V lost 3 bases and J 8 bases, leaving 13 bases between the germline ends. CDR3 loop: CSASAGEYGYTF. As DNA, the CDR3 is TGCAGTGCTAGTGCAGGAGAGTACGGCTACACCTTC.

The genes are TRBV7-9 and TRBJ1-1; the D gene is possibly TRBD1 (5 bases). Germline V gives CDR1 SEHNR, CDR2 FQNEAQ (reference sequence). V lost 1 base and J 1 base, leaving 16 bases between the germline ends. This CDR3 has 17 amino acids. The chain's CDR3 is CASSLGHRTKENTEAFF. The CDR3 DNA reads as TGTGCCAGCAGCTTAGGTCATCGGACAAAGGAGAACACTGAAGCTTTCTTT.

The chain links TRBV5-1 to TRBJ1-2, with a weak D call TRBD1 (5 bases). V lost 4 bases, J lost 6 bases, and 19 bases lay in between. The CDR3 spans 15 residues. Germline V gene lookup returns CDR1 SGHRS and CDR2 YFSETQ. The CDR3 DNA sequence: TGCGCCAGCAGCCGAGAGGTGGGGCTCCCTGATGGCTACACCTTC. The encoded protein is CASSREVGLPDGYTF.

CDR3 region: CASSLSRGDGQPQHF. CDR3 DNA sequence: TGTGCCAGCAGCTTGTCGAGGGGCGACGGTCAGCCCCAGCATTTT. The V and J genes are TRBV5-5 and TRBJ1-5; a weak D match, TRBD1 (5 bases). CDR1 and CDR2 (germline): SGHKS, YYEKEE (reference sequence). The V and J ends lost 1 base and 6 bases respectively, with 14 bases between them. The CDR3 has 15 amino acids.

The chain is built from TRBV6-2 or TRBV6-3 and TRBJ1-1, with TRBD1 matching 8 bases. Germline V CDR1 and CDR2: MNHEY, SVGEGT. V gave up 1 base and J gave up 1 base; unmatched junction bases: 2. The CDR3 extends over 15 amino acids. CDR3: CASSYWTGRNTEAFF. The CDR3 DNA reads TGTGCCAGCAGTTACTGGACAGGGCGGAACACTGAAGCTTTCTTT.

This sequence joins TRBV29-1 and TRBJ2-3, with 9 bases identical to TRBD2. The CDR3 is 16 residues long. CDR1 and CDR2 (germline): SQVTM, ANQGSEA. Trimming cost V 5 bases and J 6 bases; bases outside gene matches: 15. Written as DNA, the CDR3 is TGCAGCGTTTCACGGCCAGCGGGAGGCAATAGGGATACGCAGTATTTT. It specifies CSVSRPAGGNRDTQYF.

Here the CDR3 DNA reads TGTGCCAGTAGTAGGGCGGGTTCGGGCACCGGGGAGCTGTTTTTT. It yields the protein CASSRAGSGTGELFF. J is TRBJ2-2 and V is TRBV19; tentative D call: TRBD2 (5 bases). There are 15 residues in the CDR3. V lost 4 bases and J lost 4, with 13 bases in between. CDR1 and CDR2 from the germline V gene are LNHDA and SQIVND (reference sequence).

The chain carries TRBV28 and TRBJ1-5; D gene unclear. In germline, CDR1 is MDHEN, CDR2 SYDVKM. The CDR3 is made up of 13 amino acids. The V end lost 8 bases, the J end lost 6 bases, and 14 bases lay between the germline ends. The CDR3 reads CASSPRVSQPQHF. In nucleotides, the CDR3 is TGTGCCAGCTCCCCGAGGGTTTCTCAGCCCCAGCATTTT.

The chain is built from TRBV15 and TRBJ2-4, with a weak D call TRBD1 (7 bases). Germline CDR1 and CDR2: LNHNV and YYDKDF (reference sequence). V gave up 5 bases and J gave up 0 bases, with 14 bases separating them. CDR3 length: 16 residues. CDR3 amino acids: CATSGGGAGAKNIQYF. CDR3 DNA: TGTGCCACCAGCGGAGGGGGCGCAGGAGCCAAAAACATTCAGTACTTC.

The V and J genes are TRBV29-1 and TRBJ2-3; 8 positions match TRBD2. This CDR3 region has 14 residues. The V and J ends lost 4 bases and 2 bases, in that order; junction bases with no gene match: 5. Germline lookup yields CDR1 SQVTM and CDR2 ANQGSEA. Here the CDR3 reads CSVGLARVTDTQYF. The CDR3 DNA sequence: TGCAGCGTTGGACTAGCGAGGGTCACAGATACGCAGTATTTT.

The V gene is TRBV4-3, the J gene TRBJ1-1; no clear D gene. Trimming removed 0 bases from V and 1 base from J, with 9 bases in between. Germline V gene data show CDR1 as LGHNA and CDR2 as YSLEER. The CDR3 is made up of 15 amino acids. CDR3 DNA: TGCGCCAGCAGCCAAGATCGGCAGAGGAACACTGAAGCTTTCTTT. Amino acid sequence: CASSQDRQRNTEAFF.

The rearrangement joins TRBV23-1 to TRBJ2-1, with TRBD2 identical over 9 bases. TRBV23-1 is recorded as an ORF, its role being uncertain. The V gene end was trimmed by 3 bases and the J gene end by 5 bases; junction bases not matched to a gene: 8. The CDR3 has 16 amino acids. The CDR3 DNA reads TGCGCCAGCAGTCACGATGAAAGCGGGAGGCACAATGAGCAGTTCTTC. Translation gives CASSHDESGRHNEQFF.

The chain has TRBV6-6 and TRBJ2-5; TRBD1 matches 8 bases. The V gene's germline CDR1 is MNHNY and CDR2 SVGAGI (reference sequence). Trimming removed 2 bases from V and 4 bases from J; junction bases left unmatched: 3. The CDR3 has 14 residues. In DNA form, the CDR3 reads TGTGCCAGCAGTTACGGGACAGGTTCAGAGACCCAGTACTTC. It yields the protein CASSYGTGSETQYF.

This clone was seen just once. The genes are TRBV5-1 and TRBJ2-7; TRBD1 agrees at 9 bases. Germline-derived CDR1 and CDR2 are SGHRS and YFSETQ. The CDR3 has 12 amino acids. V lost 4 bases to trimming and J lost 5 bases; unmatched junction nucleotides: 1. The CDR3 DNA reads TGCGCCAGCAGCCGGACAGGGGACGAGCAGTACTTC. This sequence encodes CASSRTGDEQYF.

In this sample, this clone turned up once. The chain is built from TRBV19 and TRBJ2-2, with 11 nucleotides matching TRBD2. This CDR3 is 18 amino acids long. Trimming took 6 bases from V and 0 from J; bases not matched to a gene: 9. Per germline, CDR1 LNHDA and CDR2 SQIVND (reference sequence). The CDR3 here is CASRGGGTSGTNTGELFF. The DNA for the CDR3 is TGTGCCAGTAGAGGGGGCGGGACTAGCGGTACGAACACCGGGGAGCTGTTTTTT.

The chain employs TRBV10-2 and TRBJ1-1; D call uncertain. The CDR3 runs to 11 residues. The germline CDR1 and CDR2 sequences are WSHSY and SAAADI. V lost 0 bases and J 6 bases, leaving 2 bases between the germline ends. The DNA of the CDR3 is TGCGCCAGCAGTGAGTCAGCTGAAGCTTTCTTT. Translated, it gives CASSESAEAFF.

The CDR3 DNA follows: TGTGCCAGCAGTCGGACCGGACAGGGGGCGACTGAAGCTTTCTTT. As protein: CASSRTGQGATEAFF. The V gene is TRBV5-4, the J gene TRBJ1-1; 11 bases agree with TRBD1. The CDR3 spans 15 residues. V gave up 5 bases and J gave up 5 bases; unmatched junction bases: 8. CDR1 and CDR2 (germline): SGHNT, YYREEE (reference sequence).

The V gene is TRBV7-9, the J gene TRBJ1-2; 9 bases match TRBD1. In germline, CDR1 is SEHNR, CDR2 FQNEAQ (reference sequence). V lost 5 bases, J lost 3 bases, and 4 bases stayed unmatched. This CDR3 region has 14 residues. This chain's CDR3 is CASSPGQGHYGYTF. The CDR3 DNA is TGTGCCAGCAGCCCGGGACAGGGACACTATGGCTACACCTTC.

The CDR3 sequence is CASSDPGLAGVGEQFF. The CDR3 nucleotides are TGCGCCAGCAGTGATCCCGGACTAGCGGGAGTAGGCGAGCAGTTCTTC. The chain couples TRBV10-1 to TRBJ2-1; 13 bases match TRBD2. The J segment lost 10 bases and the V segment lost 3 bases, leaving 9 bases of the junction unmatched. The CDR3 spans 16 residues. In germline, CDR1 is WNHNN, CDR2 SYGVQD (reference sequence).

The rearrangement links TRBV6-2 or TRBV6-3 to TRBJ1-5; D is possibly TRBD1 (5 bases). This CDR3 has 14 residues. V lost 6 bases to trimming and J lost 4 bases, with 13 bases between them. CDR1 is MNHEY and CDR2 is SVGEGT in the germline V gene. CDR3 in amino acids: CASSPAGGNQPQHF. As DNA, the CDR3 is TGTGCCAGCAGCCCCGCGGGGGGAAATCAGCCCCAGCATTTT.

The rearrangement joins TRBV19 to TRBJ1-1; the match to TRBD1 covers 11 bases. V shed 5 bases and J 1 base; nucleotides not matched to a gene: 3. The CDR3 is 15 amino acids. Per the germline V gene, CDR1 is LNHDA and CDR2 is SQIVND (reference sequence). The CDR3: CASSPGTGGNTEAFF. The CDR3 DNA sequence: TGTGCCAGTAGTCCGGGGACAGGGGGGAACACTGAAGCTTTCTTT.

This clone has just a few counts. The chain couples TRBV7-3 to TRBJ2-3, with TRBD2 identical over 10 bases. The V gene end was trimmed by 0 bases and the J gene end by 4 bases; junction bases not matched to a gene: 7. The CDR3 has 17 residues. The germline gives CDR1 SGHTA, CDR2 FQGTGA. The CDR3 spells CASSLTGSSGSSDTQYF. The DNA of the CDR3 is TGTGCCAGCAGCTTAACAGGGTCTAGCGGGAGTTCAGATACGCAGTATTTT.

The V call is TRBV19, the J call TRBJ1-1; 8 bases line up with TRBD1. The V and J ends lost 8 bases and 7 bases, in that order; junction bases with no gene match: 12. The length of the CDR3 is 14 residues. CDR1 and CDR2 (germline): LNHDA, SQIVND (reference sequence). The CDR3 DNA reads as TGTGCCAGTTCCATGACAGGGGTTGGTCTTGAAGCTTTCTTT. Protein product: CASSMTGVGLEAFF.